The 26 T cell receptor beta chains reported below all come from one sample, sequenced in a study of blood T cell repertoires in COVID-19. This table comes from immunoSEQ multiplex PCR, and its TCRdb copy is limited to in-frame clones, with some not included. The table includes roughly 65,000 clones, around 90% detected once. Sequencing was performed on peripheral blood. These receptors came from a man aged 60-69 years with acute or convalescent COVID-19.

The V call is TRBV6-5, the J call TRBJ2-1; D might be TRBD2 (5 bases). Trimming shortened V by 0 bases and J by 14 bases, and 20 bases separated the two germline ends. The germline V gene encodes CDR1 MNHEY and CDR2 SVGAGI. The CDR3 extends over 15 amino acids. The CDR3: CASSYSMVTEDLEFF. The CDR3 region has the DNA TGTGCCAGCAGTTACTCGATGGTGACCGAGGACTTAGAGTTCTTC.

This clone was seen a handful of times. This chain uses TRBV11-2 with TRBJ1-5, with D maybe TRBD1 (5 bases). The CDR3 extends over 15 amino acids. Germline V gene data show CDR1 as SGHAT and CDR2 as FQNNGV. Trimming stripped 0 bases from V and 6 bases from J, with 12 bases between. The CDR3 reads CASSLEGSGVQPQHF. The CDR3 DNA follows: TGTGCCAGCAGCTTAGAAGGATCGGGGGTTCAGCCCCAGCATTTT. Drawing the rest from reference TRBV11-2 and TRBJ1-5, the complete variable domain is EAGVAQSPRYKIIEKRQSVAFWCNPISGHATLYWYQQILGQGPKLLIQFQNNGVVDDSQLPKDRFSAERLKGVDSTLKIQPAKLEDSAVYLCASSLEGSGVQPQHFGDGTRLSIL.

The V call is TRBV19, the J call TRBJ1-2; D unclear. The length of the CDR3 is 14 residues. The V end lost 0 bases, the J end lost 2 bases, and 7 bases lay between the germline ends. CDR1 is LNHDA and CDR2 is SQIVND in the germline V gene (reference sequence). The CDR3 DNA sequence: TGTGCCAGTAGTATAGATGAGGGCAACTATGGCTACACCTTC. It translates to CASSIDEGNYGYTF. The whole variable domain, filled in from reference TRBV19 and TRBJ1-2, reads DGGITQSPKYLFRKEGQNVTLSCEQNLNHDAMYWYRQDPGQGLRLIYYSQIVNDFQKGDIAEGYSVSREKKESFPLTVTSAQKNPTAFYLCASSIDEGNYGYTFGSGTRLTVV.

This chain links TRBV30 with TRBJ1-5; the D is unclear. CDR1 and CDR2 from the germline V gene are GTSNPN and SVGIG (reference sequence). V shed 6 bases and J shed 6 bases, with 15 bases lying between them. The CDR3 spans 13 residues. CDR3 DNA sequence: TGTGCCTGCGCCACGGGATACGGTCAGCCCCAGCATTTT. It encodes CACATGYGQPQHF.

This chain joins TRBV5-1 and TRBJ2-7; 8 bases are shared with TRBD2. CDR3 size: 15 residues. J gave up 2 bases and V 0 bases, and 4 bases lay outside the gene matches. The germline V gene encodes CDR1 SGHRS and CDR2 YFSETQ. Here the CDR3 reads CASSLVAGPTYEQYF. The CDR3 region has the DNA TGCGCCAGCAGCTTGGTAGCGGGGCCAACCTACGAGCAGTACTTC.

CDR3 sequence: CASSLAETPGNTIYF. DNA for the CDR3: TGTGCCAGCAGCTTAGCGGAGACGCCTGGAAACACCATATATTTT. This chain joins TRBV11-1 and TRBJ1-3, with D hard to call. The CDR3 is made up of 15 amino acids. V was pared by 0 bases and J by 2 bases, with 8 bases between. CDR1 and CDR2 (germline): SGHAT, FQDESV (reference sequence).

The rearrangement links TRBV7-9 to TRBJ1-3; 9 bases align to TRBD1. Germline lookup yields CDR1 SEHNR and CDR2 FQNEAQ (reference sequence). The CDR3 contains 17 residues. Trimming took 0 bases from V and 1 from J; bases not matched to a gene: 4. The CDR3 DNA is TGTGCCAGCAGCTTAGCGGGGACAGGGAGATCTGGAAACACCATATATTTT. It encodes CASSLAGTGRSGNTIYF.

The genes are TRBV3-1 (or the pseudogene TRBV3-2) and TRBJ1-4, with TRBD1 as a possible D gene (5 bases). The CDR3 contains 13 residues. Germline values: CDR1 LGHDT, CDR2 YNNKEL (reference sequence). Trimming pared 5 bases from V and 11 bases from J, leaving 15 bases between. In DNA, the CDR3 is TGTGCCAGCAGCTTAGTCGGGGGTGGCAAACTGTTTTTT. Protein sequence: CASSLVGGGKLFF.

This sequence joins TRBV10-2 and TRBJ1-2; D possibly corresponds to TRBD1 (5 bases). Deletions cut 5 bases from V and 4 bases from J, with 11 bases between. This CDR3 contains 13 residues. Per the germline V gene, CDR1 is WSHSY and CDR2 is SAAADI. The CDR3 coding sequence is TGCGCCAGCAGTTCAACAGGTTTCTATGGCTACACCTTC. Amino acid sequence: CASSSTGFYGYTF.

The rearrangement joins TRBV29-1 to TRBJ1-1; D remains ambiguous. CDR1 SQVTM and CDR2 ANQGSEA come from the germline V gene. The CDR3 spans 14 residues. Trimming took 0 bases from V and 1 from J, leaving 9 bases between them. The CDR3 DNA reads as TGCAGCGTTGAAGATCGAGAGGGGAACACTGAAGCTTTCTTT. It is translated as CSVEDREGNTEAFF.

The chain has TRBV19 and TRBJ2-1, with D tentatively TRBD2 (5 bases). This CDR3 is 15 amino acids long. The V end lost 4 bases, the J end lost 4 bases, and 14 bases lay between the germline ends. Germline values: CDR1 LNHDA, CDR2 SQIVND (reference sequence). The DNA of the CDR3 is TGTGCCAGTAGTACCGGGAAGACCAGATACAATGAGCAGTTCTTC. Amino acids: CASSTGKTRYNEQFF.

The V and J genes are TRBV30 and TRBJ2-1, with TRBD2 identical over 7 bases. Germline V gene sequence: CDR1 GTSNPN, CDR2 SVGIG (reference sequence). The CDR3 contains 13 residues. V was clipped by 0 bases and J by 9 bases; unmatched bases: 5. The CDR3 nucleotides read TGTGCCTGGAGTGTTTCGGGAGGAACTGAGCAGTTCTTC. Translating it yields CAWSVSGGTEQFF.

The CDR3 DNA reads as TGCGCCAGCAGCCAAGATTCAGGGGTCTATGGCTACACCTTC. Encoded protein: CASSQDSGVYGYTF. The chain is built from TRBV4-1 and TRBJ1-2; perhaps TRBD1 as D (6 bases). Deletions cut 0 bases from V and 4 bases from J, with 9 bases between. This CDR3 comprises 14 residues. From germline, CDR1 is MGHRA and CDR2 YSYEKL.

This clone appeared once. This chain uses TRBV2 with TRBJ1-4; D gene unclear. The V end was cut by 7 bases, the J end by 6 bases, with 18 bases between. From germline, CDR1 is SNHLY and CDR2 FYNNEI. This CDR3 is 15 amino acids long. The CDR3 spells CASKSAGGVDEKLFF. CDR3 in DNA: TGTGCCAGCAAATCGGCAGGCGGGGTAGATGAAAAACTGTTTTTT.

The chain combines TRBV10-2 with TRBJ2-7; TRBD1 is a possible D gene (6 bases). This CDR3 contains 17 residues. Trimming pared 4 bases from V and 0 bases from J, leaving 19 bases between. Per the germline V gene, CDR1 is WSHSY and CDR2 is SAAADI. CDR3 amino acids: CASSADRRTQNSYEQYF. The CDR3 nucleotides read TGCGCCAGCAGTGCCGACAGGAGAACTCAAAACTCCTACGAGCAGTACTTC.

The V call is TRBV10-3, the J call TRBJ1-6; a weak D match, TRBD1 (6 bases). Germline V gives CDR1 ENHRY, CDR2 SYGVKD. This CDR3 comprises 13 residues. Trimming removed 4 bases from V and 11 bases from J, with 12 bases in between. DNA for the CDR3: TGTGCCATCAGTGCAGTAACAGGGACACCCCTCCACTTT. Amino acid sequence: CAISAVTGTPLHF.

The V gene is TRBV5-6, the J gene TRBJ2-2; 7 bases are shared with TRBD1. Germline V gene lookup returns CDR1 SGHDT and CDR2 YYEEEE. J gave up 3 bases and V 4 bases, and 9 bases lay outside the gene matches. The CDR3 loop spans 16 amino acids. CDR3 sequence reads: CASSTQGNQYTGELFF. The CDR3 coding sequence is TGTGCCAGCAGCACACAGGGGAATCAGTACACCGGGGAGCTGTTTTTT.

The J gene is TRBJ2-1, the V gene TRBV6-6; 7 positions match TRBD1. With V trimmed by 5 bases and J by 7 bases, 11 bases remained unmatched. The CDR3 contains 15 residues. The germline V gene encodes CDR1 MNHNY and CDR2 SVGAGI (reference sequence). Written as DNA, the CDR3 is TGTGCCAGCAGTCCTTTACGACAGGGAATGAATGAGCAGTTCTTC. This gives the protein CASSPLRQGMNEQFF.

V and J are TRBV11-2 and TRBJ1-6, with D tentatively TRBD1 (6 bases). The V gene's germline CDR1 is SGHAT and CDR2 FQNNGV. The CDR3 spans 18 residues. V lost 5 bases and J 0 bases, leaving 17 bases between the germline ends. The CDR3 DNA follows: TGTGCCAGCAGCCCCCGACAGGCCCAGAGCTCCTATAATTCACCCCTCCACTTT. The encoded protein is CASSPRQAQSSYNSPLHF.

This clone was counted only a few times. The chain uses TRBV15 and TRBJ2-7; 9 bases match TRBD2. Germline V gives CDR1 LNHNV, CDR2 YYDKDF (reference sequence). The CDR3 has 16 residues. After removal of 1 base from V and 0 bases from J, the junction contained 4 bases not matched to a gene. CDR3 nucleotides: TGTGCCACCAGCAGAGGCTCGACTAGCGGCTCCTACGAGCAGTACTTC. Its protein product is CATSRGSTSGSYEQYF.

The chain joins TRBV4-1 to TRBJ2-3; 7 positions match TRBD1. Germline CDR1 reads MGHRA; CDR2 reads YSYEKL. Trimming removed 4 bases from V and 1 base from J; junction bases left unmatched: 5. This CDR3 is 15 amino acids long. The CDR3 loop is CASSPRQGGTDTQYF. The CDR3 nucleotides read TGCGCCAGCAGCCCTAGACAGGGAGGCACAGATACGCAGTATTTT.

The chain joins TRBV7-2 to TRBJ1-2; weak D call: TRBD1 (6 bases). The germline V and J ends were trimmed by 1 base and 4 bases, with 13 bases remaining between them. CDR3 size: 15 residues. Germline CDR1 is SGHTA and CDR2 is FQGNSA. The CDR3 loop reads CASSLEAGASYGYTF. The CDR3 DNA reads TGTGCCAGCAGCTTAGAGGCAGGGGCTAGCTATGGCTACACCTTC.

V usage is TRBV19 and J usage is TRBJ1-6; 7 bases fit TRBD1. The CDR3 has 14 amino acids. Looked up from germline, CDR1 is LNHDA and CDR2 is SQIVND (reference sequence). V was pared by 6 bases and J by 6 bases, with 5 bases of the junction left unmatched. In DNA form, the CDR3 reads TGTGCCAGTAGGGGGGACAGAATTAATTCACCCCTCCACTTT. Translated: CASRGDRINSPLHF.

The rearrangement joins TRBV6-5 to TRBJ1-1, with 7 bases matching TRBD1. J gave up 4 bases and V 6 bases, and 5 bases lay outside the gene matches. CDR1 and CDR2 from the germline V gene are MNHEY and SVGAGI. The CDR3 consists of 13 residues. The CDR3 loop reads CASSSGGSTEAFF. CDR3 DNA: TGTGCCAGCAGCTCAGGGGGGTCCACTGAAGCTTTCTTT.

This clone was observed a handful of times. The chain carries TRBV2 and TRBJ2-3, with TRBD1 matching over 7 bases. Germline V gives CDR1 SNHLY, CDR2 FYNNEI. The CDR3 is made up of 12 amino acids. J gave up 2 bases and V 11 bases, and 4 bases lay outside the gene matches. CDR3 residues: CAAGQATDTQYF. CDR3 nucleotides: TGTGCCGCCGGACAGGCCACAGATACGCAGTATTTT.

This clone has just a few counts. The chain employs TRBV7-3 and TRBJ2-1, with TRBD1 matching 7 bases. CDR3 length equals 13 residues. The ends lost 5 bases at V and 6 bases at J; junction bases unmatched: 4. CDR1 and CDR2 (germline): SGHTA, FQGTGA. The CDR3 coding sequence is TGTGCCAGCAGCCTCGGGACAGTCAATGAGCAGTTCTTC. Encoded protein: CASSLGTVNEQFF.